This T cell receptor beta chain was found in a study of blood T cell repertoires in COVID-19. The study recruited people aged 18 to 89 years across 20 to 30 US areas. Each participant's cohort was designated according to participant-reported clinical history. In the authors' methods: Using reference gene primer amplification, nucleated cell counts were estimated. Clones were read by immunoSEQ multiplex PCR, and TCRdb kept only the in-frame ones, dropping some. That table gives V, J and clone size, and the DNA gave D and trimming. The sample yields over 250,000 clones, around nine tenths seen once. The TCR comes from a man aged 35-49 years who had recovered from COVID-19. Sequencing was performed on PBMCs or T cells enriched from blood (not recorded which).

The CDR3, as DNA: TGTGCCAGCAGGCGGTGGTCTAATGAAAAACTGTTTTTT. The encoded protein is CASRRWSNEKLFF. V gene TRBV28 combines with J gene TRBJ1-4; D ambiguous. CDR3 length equals 13 residues. Germline CDR1 and CDR2: MDHEN and SYDVKM. Trimming shortened V by 6 bases and J by 3 bases, and 8 bases separated the two germline ends.